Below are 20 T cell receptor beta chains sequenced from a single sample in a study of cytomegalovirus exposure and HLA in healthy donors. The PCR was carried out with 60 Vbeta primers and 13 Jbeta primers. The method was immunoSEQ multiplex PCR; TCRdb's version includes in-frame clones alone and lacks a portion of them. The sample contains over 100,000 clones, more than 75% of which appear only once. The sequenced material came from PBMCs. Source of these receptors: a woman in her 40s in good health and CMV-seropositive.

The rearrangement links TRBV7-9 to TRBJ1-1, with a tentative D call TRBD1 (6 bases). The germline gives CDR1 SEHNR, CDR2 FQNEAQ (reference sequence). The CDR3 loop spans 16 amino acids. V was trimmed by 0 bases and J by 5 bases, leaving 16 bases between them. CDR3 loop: CASSLAAGAIETEAFF. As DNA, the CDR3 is TGTGCCAGCAGCTTAGCGGCAGGGGCGATAGAGACTGAAGCTTTCTTT.

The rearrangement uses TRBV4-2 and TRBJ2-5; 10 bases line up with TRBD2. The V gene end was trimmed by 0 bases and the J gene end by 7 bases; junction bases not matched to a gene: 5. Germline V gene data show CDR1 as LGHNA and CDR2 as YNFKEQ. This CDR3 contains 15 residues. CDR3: CASSQEGTSEVTQYF. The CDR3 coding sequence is TGTGCCAGCAGCCAAGAAGGGACTAGCGAAGTGACCCAGTACTTC.

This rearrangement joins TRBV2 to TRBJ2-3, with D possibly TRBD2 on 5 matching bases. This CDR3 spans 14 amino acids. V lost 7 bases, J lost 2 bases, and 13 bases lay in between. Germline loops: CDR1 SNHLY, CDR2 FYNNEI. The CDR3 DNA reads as TGTGCCAGCAATCCGGGATCGTCCACAGATACGCAGTATTTT. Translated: CASNPGSSTDTQYF.

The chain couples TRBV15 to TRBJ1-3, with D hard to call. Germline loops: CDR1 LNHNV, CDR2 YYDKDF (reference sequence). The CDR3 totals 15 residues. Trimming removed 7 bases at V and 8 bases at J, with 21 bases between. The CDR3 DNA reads TGTGCCACCACCACCTACTCAGGATCAAAAGACACCATATATTTT. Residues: CATTTYSGSKDTIYF.

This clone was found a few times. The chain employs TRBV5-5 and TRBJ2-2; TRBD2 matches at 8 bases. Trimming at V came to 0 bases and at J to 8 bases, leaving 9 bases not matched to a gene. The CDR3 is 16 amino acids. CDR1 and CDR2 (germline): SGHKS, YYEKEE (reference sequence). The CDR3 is CASSLERAGVSGELFF. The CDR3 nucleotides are TGTGCCAGCAGCTTGGAACGAGCGGGGGTCTCTGGGGAGCTGTTTTTT.

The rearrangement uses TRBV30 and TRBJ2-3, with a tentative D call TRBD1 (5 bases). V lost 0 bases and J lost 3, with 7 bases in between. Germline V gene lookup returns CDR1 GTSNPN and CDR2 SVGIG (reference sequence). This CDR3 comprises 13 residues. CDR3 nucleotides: TGTGCCTGGAGTGTAGCAGGGACAGATACGCAGTATTTT. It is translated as CAWSVAGTDTQYF.

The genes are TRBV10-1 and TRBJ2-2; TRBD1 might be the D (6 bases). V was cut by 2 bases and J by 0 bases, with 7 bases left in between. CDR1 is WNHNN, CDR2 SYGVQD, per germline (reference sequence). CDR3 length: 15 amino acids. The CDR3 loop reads CASSEGQTNTGELFF. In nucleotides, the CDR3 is TGCGCCAGCAGTGAGGGACAGACGAACACCGGGGAGCTGTTTTTT.

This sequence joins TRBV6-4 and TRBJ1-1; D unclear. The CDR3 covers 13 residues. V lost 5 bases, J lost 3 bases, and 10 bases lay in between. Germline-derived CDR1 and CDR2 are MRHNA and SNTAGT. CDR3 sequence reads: CASSNTRDTEAFF. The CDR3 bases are TGTGCCAGCAGTAATACCCGGGACACTGAAGCTTTCTTT.

The CDR3: CSVEGRGLGGYTF. Written as DNA, the CDR3 is TGCAGCGTTGAAGGCAGGGGGCTTGGTGGCTACACCTTC. The J gene is TRBJ1-2, the V gene TRBV29-1, with TRBD1 identical over 8 bases. V trimming: 1 base; J trimming: 7 bases; junction bases outside the gene matches: 5. The CDR3 covers 13 residues. Looked up from germline, CDR1 is SQVTM and CDR2 is ANQGSEA. The full variable domain, its missing parts supplied by reference TRBV29-1 and TRBJ1-2, is SAVISQKPSRDICQRGTSLTIQCQVDSQVTMMFWYRQQPGQSLTLIATANQGSEATYESGFVIDKFPISRPNLTFSTLTVSNMSPEDSSIYLCSVEGRGLGGYTFGSGTRLTVV.

In DNA form, the CDR3 reads TGCGCCAGCAGCTTGGGACTAGCGAGTGAGCAGTTCTTC. This encodes CASSLGLASEQFF. The gene calls are TRBV5-1 and TRBJ2-1; 8 bases agree with TRBD2. There are 13 residues in the CDR3. J gave up 9 bases and V 0 bases, and 2 bases lay outside the gene matches. The germline CDR1 and CDR2 sequences are SGHRS and YFSETQ.

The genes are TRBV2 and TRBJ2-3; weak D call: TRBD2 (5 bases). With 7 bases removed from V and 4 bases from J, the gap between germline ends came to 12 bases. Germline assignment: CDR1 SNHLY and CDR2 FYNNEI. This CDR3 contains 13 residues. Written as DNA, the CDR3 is TGTGCCAGCATGCAGGAGGTGTCAGATACGCAGTATTTT. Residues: CASMQEVSDTQYF.

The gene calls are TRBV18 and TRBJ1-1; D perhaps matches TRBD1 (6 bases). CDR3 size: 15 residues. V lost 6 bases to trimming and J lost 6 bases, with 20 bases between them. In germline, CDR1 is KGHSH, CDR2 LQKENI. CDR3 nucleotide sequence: TGTGCCAGCTCGCCGAATCGACAGGATTCCGCTGAAGCTTTCTTT. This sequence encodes CASSPNRQDSAEAFF.

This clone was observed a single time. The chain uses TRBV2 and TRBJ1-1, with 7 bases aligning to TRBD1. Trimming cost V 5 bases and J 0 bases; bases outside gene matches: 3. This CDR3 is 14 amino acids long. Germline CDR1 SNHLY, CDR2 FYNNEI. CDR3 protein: CASSIGQVNTEAFF. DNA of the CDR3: TGTGCCAGCAGTATTGGACAGGTGAACACTGAAGCTTTCTTT.

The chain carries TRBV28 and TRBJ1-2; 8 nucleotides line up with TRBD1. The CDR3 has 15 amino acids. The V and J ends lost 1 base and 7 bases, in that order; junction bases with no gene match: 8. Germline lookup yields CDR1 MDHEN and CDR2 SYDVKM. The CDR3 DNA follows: TGTGCCAGCAGTTTATTGGACAGGGAAGCGGGTGGCTACACCTTC. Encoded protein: CASSLLDREAGGYTF.

CDR3 residues: CASSYSIRAGQPQHF. CDR3 DNA: TGTGCCAGCAGTTACTCGATCAGGGCCGGTCAGCCCCAGCATTTT. This chain links TRBV6-5 with TRBJ1-5; D is possibly TRBD1 (5 bases). Between the trimmed V and J ends, which lost 0 bases and 6 bases, there was a span of 12 bases. The V gene's germline CDR1 is MNHEY and CDR2 SVGAGI. The CDR3 covers 15 residues.

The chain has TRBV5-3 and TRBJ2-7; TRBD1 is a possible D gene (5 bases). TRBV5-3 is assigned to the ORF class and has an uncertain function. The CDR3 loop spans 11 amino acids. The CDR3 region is CAMRQFDEQYF. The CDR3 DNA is TGTGCGATGAGACAGTTTGACGAGCAGTACTTC.

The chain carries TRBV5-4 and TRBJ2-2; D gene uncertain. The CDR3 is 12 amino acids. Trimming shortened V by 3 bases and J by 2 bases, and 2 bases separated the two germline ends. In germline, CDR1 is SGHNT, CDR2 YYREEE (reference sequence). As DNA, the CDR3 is TGTGCCAGCAGCTCTAACACCGGGGAGCTGTTTTTT. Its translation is CASSSNTGELFF.

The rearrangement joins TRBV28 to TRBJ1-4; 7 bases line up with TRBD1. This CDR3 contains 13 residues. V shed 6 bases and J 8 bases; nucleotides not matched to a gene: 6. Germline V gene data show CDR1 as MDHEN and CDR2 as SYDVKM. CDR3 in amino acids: CASSPGTEEKLFF. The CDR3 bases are TGTGCCAGCAGCCCCGGGACAGAGGAAAAACTGTTTTTT.

The CDR3 loop reads CASTPPGQGAEAFF. CDR3 DNA sequence: TGTGCCAGCACCCCCCCGGGACAGGGGGCAGAAGCTTTCTTT. This chain links TRBV6-6 with TRBJ1-1; TRBD1 aligns across 12 bases. CDR1 is MNHNY, CDR2 SVGAGI, per germline (reference sequence). This CDR3 spans 14 amino acids. The trim removed 7 bases at V and 8 bases at J, leaving 8 bases unmatched.

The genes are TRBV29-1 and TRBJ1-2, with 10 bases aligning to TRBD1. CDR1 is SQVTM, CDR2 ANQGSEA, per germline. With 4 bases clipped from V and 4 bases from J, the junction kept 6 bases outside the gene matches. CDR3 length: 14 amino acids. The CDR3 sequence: CSVVRDRGTYGYTF. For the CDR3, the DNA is TGCAGCGTTGTGCGGGACAGGGGAACCTATGGCTACACCTTC.